A single sample is the source of the 15 T cell receptor beta chains below, sequenced in a study of response to subunit inactivated influenza vaccine. TCRdb reanalysed the RT-PCR reads using MiXCR and keeps one entry per CDR3 protein. The table has about 780,000 distinct CDR3 sequences, under 20% seen once. The material was PBMCs from blood, obtained 5 days after vaccination. The origin of the receptors is a man aged 45 to 65 who received an inactivated influenza vaccine.

In its sample, this clonotype was seen a few times. The chain uses TRBV7-2 and TRBJ1-5; tentative D call: TRBD1 (5 bases). The germline CDR1 and CDR2 sequences are SGHTA and FQGNSA. This CDR3 is 15 amino acids long. The V end lost 1 base, the J end lost 6 bases, and 13 bases lay between the germline ends. The CDR3 DNA is TGTGCCAGCAGCTTAGAGGCAGGGCGGGGTCAGCCCCAGCATTTT. Translated: CASSLEAGRGQPQHF.

This rearrangement joins TRBV7-2 to TRBJ2-7, with 7 bases lining up with TRBD1. Germline V gene data show CDR1 as SGHTA and CDR2 as FQGNSA. V trimming: 5 bases; J trimming: 2 bases; junction bases outside the gene matches: 6. CDR3 length: 14 amino acids. CDR3 amino acids: CASSTPTGAYEQYF. The DNA for the CDR3 is TGTGCCAGCAGCACGCCCACAGGGGCCTACGAGCAGTACTTC.

This clonotype was counted only a few times. This chain links TRBV5-1 with TRBJ1-4; perhaps TRBD1 as D (5 bases). Germline V gives CDR1 SGHRS, CDR2 YFSETQ. This CDR3 has 14 residues. V lost 0 bases and J lost 6, with 9 bases in between. CDR3 amino acids: CASSLEGADEKLFF. CDR3 nucleotides: TGCGCCAGCAGCTTGGAAGGGGCGGATGAAAAACTGTTTTTT.

The chain combines TRBV6-5 with TRBJ2-3, with D possibly matching TRBD2 (6 bases). Germline V gene lookup returns CDR1 MNHEY and CDR2 SVGAGI. V dropped 2 bases and J dropped 0 bases, with 15 bases sitting between them. CDR3 length: 17 residues. DNA for the CDR3: TGTGCCAGCAGTTACCCGACGTATGCGGGAAGCACAGATACGCAGTATTTT. Translating it yields CASSYPTYAGSTDTQYF.

In its sample, this clonotype was seen a few times. The chain links TRBV2 to TRBJ2-5, with TRBD2 identical over 8 bases. Germline V gene sequence: CDR1 SNHLY, CDR2 FYNNEI. Trimming cost V 7 bases and J 5 bases; bases outside gene matches: 6. The CDR3 has 13 amino acids. For the CDR3, the DNA is TGTGCCAGCATAAGCGGGAGAGAGGAGACCCAGTACTTC. Translation: CASISGREETQYF.

The gene calls are TRBV9 and TRBJ1-1; tentative D call: TRBD1 (5 bases). Germline V gives CDR1 SGDLS, CDR2 YYNGEE. CDR3 length: 17 residues. V lost 0 bases, J lost 1 base, and 16 bases lay in between. CDR3 nucleotide sequence: TGTGCCAGCAGCGTAGAGGCTGTGGGGGACGCGAACACTGAAGCTTTCTTT. It is translated as CASSVEAVGDANTEAFF.

The chain joins TRBV18 to TRBJ2-7; TRBD1 matches 8 bases. CDR3 length: 11 amino acids. Germline V lookup: CDR1 KGHSH, CDR2 LQKENI. V was pared by 8 bases and J by 9 bases, with 6 bases of the junction left unmatched. CDR3 nucleotide sequence: TGTGCCAGCGCGGGGACAGGCGGGCAGTACTTC. It encodes CASAGTGGQYF.

This clonotype came up many times. The CDR3 loop reads CSARAGQPQHF. The CDR3 DNA reads as TGCAGTGCCCGGGCGGGACAGCCCCAGCATTTT. The chain uses TRBV20-1 and TRBJ1-5; no definite D call. Looked up from germline, CDR1 is DFQATT and CDR2 is SNEGSKA (reference sequence). V lost 6 bases, J lost 7 bases, and 10 bases lay in between. This CDR3 contains 11 residues.

V gene TRBV5-1 combines with J gene TRBJ1-2; a weak D match, TRBD1 (6 bases). CDR1 is SGHRS and CDR2 is YFSETQ in the germline V gene. V dropped 0 bases and J dropped 6 bases, with 15 bases sitting between them. CDR3 length: 15 residues. CDR3 DNA: TGCGCCAGCAGCTTGGACCAGGGGAGGTCGCATGGCTACACCTTC. The encoded protein is CASSLDQGRSHGYTF. Combining the CDR3 with reference TRBV5-1 and TRBJ1-2 gives the whole variable domain KAGVTQTPRYLIKTRGQQVTLSCSPISGHRSVSWYQQTPGQGLQFLFEYFSETQRNKGNFPGRFSGRQFSNSRSEMNVSTLELGDSALYLCASSLDQGRSHGYTFGSGTRLTVV.

The V call is TRBV11-2, the J call TRBJ2-5; D ambiguous. This CDR3 contains 13 residues. Trimming removed 5 bases from V and 7 bases from J, with 14 bases in between. Looked up from germline, CDR1 is SGHAT and CDR2 is FQNNGV. CDR3 region: CASSPARAATQYF. The CDR3 DNA follows: TGTGCCAGCAGCCCCGCTAGGGCAGCGACCCAGTACTTC.

The rearrangement links TRBV7-3 to TRBJ2-1, with TRBD1 matching 10 bases. CDR3 length: 14 residues. V shed 2 bases and J 8 bases; nucleotides not matched to a gene: 3. From germline, CDR1 is SGHTA and CDR2 FQGTGA. The CDR3 DNA reads as TGTGCCAGCAGCTTAGGGGACAGGGGTCATGAGCAGTTCTTC. Protein product: CASSLGDRGHEQFF.

This clonotype was picked up a small number of times. The chain joins TRBV20-1 to TRBJ2-3; D is undetermined. Looked up from germline, CDR1 is DFQATT and CDR2 is SNEGSKA (reference sequence). The CDR3 is made up of 13 amino acids. The V and J ends lost 4 bases and 0 bases respectively, with 8 bases between them. The CDR3 region has the DNA TGCAGTGCTACTGTGAGTAGCACAGATACGCAGTATTTT. This codes for CSATVSSTDTQYF.

This clonotype appeared a few times. The chain couples TRBV20-1 to TRBJ2-7; TRBD2 might be the D (5 bases). The CDR3 has 15 amino acids. V lost 0 bases to trimming and J lost 6 bases, with 18 bases between them. The germline V gene encodes CDR1 DFQATT and CDR2 SNEGSKA (reference sequence). CDR3: CSARDDPGFGSEQYF. The CDR3 coding sequence is TGCAGTGCTAGAGATGATCCGGGATTCGGCTCCGAGCAGTACTTC.

V usage is TRBV12-3 or TRBV12-4 and J usage is TRBJ1-2, with 8 bases lining up with TRBD1. J was trimmed by 4 bases and V by 1 base; bases with no gene match: 5. The CDR3 spans 15 residues. CDR3 in amino acids: CASSLEDRVAYGYTF. DNA for the CDR3: TGTGCCAGCAGTTTAGAGGACAGGGTGGCCTATGGCTACACCTTC.

At least ten counts were recorded for this clonotype. V is TRBV11-2 and J is TRBJ2-3; D is unresolved. This CDR3 comprises 14 residues. V was pared by 5 bases and J by 2 bases, with 11 bases between. Germline CDR1 and CDR2: SGHAT and FQNNGV. The CDR3 DNA reads TGTGCCAGCAGCCTAGGGCAGTTCACAGATACGCAGTATTTT. It yields the protein CASSLGQFTDTQYF.